This T cell receptor (beta chain) appears in the sequencing data of a study of shared clonotypes between healthy human individuals (dated by TCRdb to 2018 to 2021). Describing the broader study: Three men and two women, aged 18 to 49 years, made up the cohort. For each donor, CD4 naive and CD4 memory were each run on three plates, CD8 naive on two plates, and CD8 memory on one plate. To estimate repertoire size and how much clonotype sharing occurs between individuals, the study deeply sequenced the blood TCR repertoires of five healthy adults. To increase sequencing depth and limit assay-specific biases, TCR repertoire library preparation and sequencing were carried out by different laboratories using diverse techniques. Each donor's leukapheresis produced roughly between about 0.9 and 9.5 billion PBMCs.

TCR CDR3 regions were amplified from genomic DNA by multiplex PCR using the deep immunoSEQ assay. For each cell subset, the extracted genomic DNA was distributed evenly across all wells of several immunoSEQ 96-well plates, and each plate served as one replicate. Each replicate PCR for sorted subsets received about 220 ng genomic DNA, equal to about 30,000 T cell genomes. Purified libraries were quantified with a Qubit 3.0 fluorometer, sized on a Bioanalyzer 2100, and re-quantified with the KAPA Library Quantification kit. Every immunoSEQ 96-well plate was sequenced on a separate single-read 150-cycle Illumina NextSeq 550 flow cell. The study's processing was this. The immunoSEQ output contained only junctional sequences without quality scores, so filtering could not match that applied to full-length reads. To assign V/J genes and CDR3, sequences were annotated using PyIR, a Python wrapper for IgBLAST v1.9, with IMGT germline references. Any read was removed if the V/J assignment was weak (E-value above 1e-6), the CDR3 was missing, or the read contained stop codons, out-of-frame junctions, or ambiguous translated residues. V3J clonotypes were defined as sequences sharing an identical inferred V gene, J gene, and CDR3 amino acid sequence. To compute the percentage overlap between repertoires, the number of shared unique clonotypes was divided by the size of the smaller repertoire. RTK rarefaction, the Chao1 estimator, and Recon v2.1 estimates of unobserved clonotypes were used to assess repertoire richness. Generation probabilities were computed with OLGA for all TCRbeta clonotypes obtained by the gDNA method from several donors. As stored in TCRdb, this immuneACCESS dataset retains in-frame rearrangements with V and J assigned. A fraction of the clones does not appear; measured against another copy, unresolved V genes explain less than half of the discrepancy, and the remainder lacks a known reason. V, J and clone size are taken as reported in that table, and D and trimming were inferred from the DNA itself. The table for this sample lists around 2,000,000 clones; about 92% of them were counted only once. The top ten hold 1.5% to 2% of the sample.

Relative to germline, V is 1 base shorter and J is 6 bases shorter, with 13 bases between their ends. The germline V gene (reference sequence) yields MNHEY for CDR1 and SMNVEV for CDR2. The CDR3 numbers 14 residues from cysteine through phenylalanine. Left in the record is the CDR3 DNA by itself, 42 bases read in frame from the first base. For the CD8 naive samples, CD45RO-negative cells were positively selected for CCR7, yielding a CD45RA+CCR7+ population from which TemRA cells were excluded. The donors were healthy, HIV-negative adults with no recently reported acute infections or vaccinations. All donors were Caucasian adults living in Nashville, Tennessee, USA. Blood was obtained by leukapheresis, after which PBMCs were separated by Ficoll-Histopaque density gradient centrifugation and cryopreserved in liquid nitrogen vapor phase. Purity and quantity of every magnetically sorted T cell population were checked by analytical flow cytometry. Each sorted fraction had its genomic DNA isolated and then quantified by UV absorbance on a Nanodrop 2000c.

Remarks on this clone: The antigen it recognizes is unknown. Base qualities are not recorded, but no much larger clone differs from it by a single base.

Study-level results and caveats: Based on pairwise subsampling, the degree of clonotype sharing among donors was expected to be affected by sequencing depth. Higher generation probabilities were observed for clonotypes shared by all four sorted-subset donors than for non-shared clonotypes. Because the study included a small number of donors, the genetic and exposure-history diversity represented was limited. Larger estimated clonotype richness was generally found for naive subsets than for memory subsets. About 5% of naive CD4, 3.5% of naive CD8, around 2.3% of memory CD4, and about 0.4% of memory CD8 clonotypes were shared across a few donors. Only blood was sampled, and tissue TCR repertoires likely differ from those in blood. Rarefaction of sorted-subset datasets indicated incomplete sequencing despite the large sequencing depth.

Sequencing was carried out using naive CD8+ T cells from PBMCs. According to the study, the label for this sample's cell subset or site signals: CD45RA+CCR7+. The chain joins TRBV27 to TRBJ2-7; no D gene is confidently identified. The TCR comes from a young man in good health. Some clones in this sample may be carry-over from other donors' samples. For the CDR3, the sequence is CASSLFASRSEQYF. The nucleotides are TGTGCCAGCAGTTTATTTGCAAGTCGGAGCGAGCAGTACTTC.